This T cell receptor (beta chain) was identified during a study of cytomegalovirus exposure and HLA in healthy donors. Study-wide background: Some 90 million unique TCRs from HLA-typed donors were held in an early data release. The Caucasian-associated ancestry cluster contained 65% to 85% of the approximately 400 genotyped donors. Study results and limitations: Earlier findings revealed that most TCR beta V segments proved productive either about 87% or about 30% of the time. According to a later analysis, most TCR beta chains associated with CMV appeared HLA-restricted.

The PCR contained 60 Vbeta and 13 Jbeta primers. The assay was immunoSEQ multiplex PCR, and TCRdb's table has in-frame clones only and misses some. The profile covers around 63,000 clones, with roughly three quarters appearing a single time and just under 3% taken by the ten largest. This clone appeared a single time. The antigen is not known. The CDR3 extends over 16 amino acids. The germline CDR1 and CDR2 sequences are SEHNR and FQNEAQ (reference sequence). Germline trimming cut 4 bases from V and 0 bases from J; bases unmatched to any gene: 3. The receptor was derived from a woman aged 30 to 39 in good health and CMV-seronegative. The chain couples TRBV7-9 to TRBJ1-6; TRBD1 matches 7 bases. The sequencing input was PBMCs. The CDR3 protein is CASSSQGTSYNSPLHF. The DNA for the CDR3 is TGTGCCAGCAGCTCACAGGGGACCTCCTATAATTCACCCCTCCACTTT. Full variable domain (missing parts from reference TRBV7-9 and TRBJ1-6): DTGVSQNPRHKITKRGQNVTFRCDPISEHNRLYWYRQTLGQGPEFLTYFQNEAQLEKSRLLSDRFSAERPKGSFSTLEIQRTEQGDSAMYLCASSSQGTSYNSPLHFGNGTRLTVT.